This T cell receptor beta chain was recovered during a study of blood T cell repertoires in COVID-19. Study overall: PBMCs, B-cell-depleted T cells, or T cells were the source of the cDNA or gDNA that made up the material.

CDR3 length: 13 residues. J was trimmed by 7 bases and V by 5 bases; bases with no gene match: 5. Germline V gives CDR1 SGHAT, CDR2 FQNNGV. In the study's own analysis: Reference gene primer amplification gave estimated nucleated cell counts. Assay: immunoSEQ multiplex PCR; the TCRdb copy retains only in-frame clones and omits some. The DNA gave D and trimming, while V, J and clone size come from that table. This repertoire shows approximately 97,000 clones, roughly 86% found once; its top ten account for 3%. This clone was picked up one time. The same CDR3 arises from other DNA sequences in this sample as well.

The sample was peripheral blood. The sequence was collected from a man aged 50 to 59 with active or convalescent COVID-19. V gene TRBV11-2 combines with J gene TRBJ1-1; 9 nucleotides line up with TRBD1. CDR3 DNA sequence: TGTGCCAGCAGCGGGGGACAGGGAGGTGAAGCTTTCTTT. It specifies CASSGGQGGEAFF.